There are a few counts of the clone carrying this TCR beta chain. Its antigen is not known. A second PCR of 7 to 11 cycles used a sample-barcoded 5' primer and a J-beta primer mix. TCRdb redid the calling of the 5' RACE reads with MiXCR, one entry per CDR3 protein. The sample lists 500,000 to 600,000 distinct CDR3 sequences, approximately 25% occurring once. This sample is part of a study of blood T cells in healthy people across ages. For the study at large: There was about one barcoded beta molecule captured by template switching per two T cells. Study-wide results and limits: Unsorted PBMC input precluded a conclusive naive versus antigen-experienced comparison. Fewer expanded clones and more diversity marked long-lived versus aged donors.

CDR3 length: 11 amino acids. V was shortened by 7 bases and J by 6 bases, with 8 bases between the two germline ends. This chain uses TRBV12-3 or TRBV12-4 with TRBJ2-3; D remains unclear. The clonotype originates from an older woman in good health. Material for sequencing was blood. CDR3: CASTLQDTQYF. The CDR3 bases are TGTGCCAGCACCTTACAGGATACGCAGTATTTT.